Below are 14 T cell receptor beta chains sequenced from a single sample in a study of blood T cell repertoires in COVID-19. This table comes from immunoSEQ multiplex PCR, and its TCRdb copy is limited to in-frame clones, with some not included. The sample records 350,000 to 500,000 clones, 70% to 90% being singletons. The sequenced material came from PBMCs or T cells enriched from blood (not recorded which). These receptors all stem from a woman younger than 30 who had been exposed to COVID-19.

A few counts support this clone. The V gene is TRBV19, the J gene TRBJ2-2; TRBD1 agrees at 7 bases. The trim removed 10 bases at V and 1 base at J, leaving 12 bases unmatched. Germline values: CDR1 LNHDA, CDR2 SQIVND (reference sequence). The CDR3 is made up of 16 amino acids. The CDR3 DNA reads TGTGCCACCTGGGACAGCCTTTCCCTGAACACCGGGGAGCTGTTTTTT. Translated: CATWDSLSLNTGELFF.

DNA of the CDR3: TGTGCCAGTAGTTCCACAGGCTGGGGCTCTGAAGCTTTCTTT. It codes for CASSSTGWGSEAFF. The chain is built from TRBV19 and TRBJ1-1; D possibly corresponds to TRBD1 (5 bases). Trimming stripped 5 bases from V and 6 bases from J, with 16 bases between. The germline gives CDR1 LNHDA, CDR2 SQIVND (reference sequence). This CDR3 is 14 amino acids long.

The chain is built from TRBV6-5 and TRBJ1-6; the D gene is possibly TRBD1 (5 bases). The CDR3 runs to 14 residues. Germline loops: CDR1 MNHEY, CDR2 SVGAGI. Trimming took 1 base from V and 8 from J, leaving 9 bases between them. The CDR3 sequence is CASSYYTGDSPLHF. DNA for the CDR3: TGTGCCAGCAGTTACTACACAGGCGATTCACCCCTCCACTTT.

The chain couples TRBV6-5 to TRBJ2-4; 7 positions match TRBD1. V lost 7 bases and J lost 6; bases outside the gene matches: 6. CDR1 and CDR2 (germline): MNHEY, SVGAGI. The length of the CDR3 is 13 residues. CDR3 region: CASISGQLNIQYF. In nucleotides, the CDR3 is TGTGCCAGCATTTCGGGACAGCTAAACATTCAGTACTTC.

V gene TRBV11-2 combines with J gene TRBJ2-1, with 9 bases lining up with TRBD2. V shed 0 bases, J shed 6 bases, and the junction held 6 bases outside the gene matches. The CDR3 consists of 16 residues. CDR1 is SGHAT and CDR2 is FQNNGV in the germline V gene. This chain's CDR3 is CASSLEGAGGRNEQFF. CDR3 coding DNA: TGTGCCAGCAGCTTAGAAGGAGCGGGAGGCCGCAATGAGCAGTTCTTC. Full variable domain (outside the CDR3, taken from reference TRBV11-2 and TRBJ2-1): EAGVAQSPRYKIIEKRQSVAFWCNPISGHATLYWYQQILGQGPKLLIQFQNNGVVDDSQLPKDRFSAERLKGVDSTLKIQPAKLEDSAVYLCASSLEGAGGRNEQFFGPGTRLTVL.

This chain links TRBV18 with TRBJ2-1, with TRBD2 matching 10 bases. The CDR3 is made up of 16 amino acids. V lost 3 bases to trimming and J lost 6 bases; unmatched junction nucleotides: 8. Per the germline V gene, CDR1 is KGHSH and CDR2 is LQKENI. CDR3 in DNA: TGTGCCAGCTCACCGACCCTAGCGGGAGCTTCCAATGAGCAGTTCTTC. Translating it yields CASSPTLAGASNEQFF.

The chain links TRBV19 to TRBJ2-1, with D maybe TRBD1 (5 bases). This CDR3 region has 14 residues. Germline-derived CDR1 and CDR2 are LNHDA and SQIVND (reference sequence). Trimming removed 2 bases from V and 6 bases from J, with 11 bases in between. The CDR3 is CASSIIGASNEQFF. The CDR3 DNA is TGTGCCAGTAGTATAATAGGGGCCTCCAATGAGCAGTTCTTC. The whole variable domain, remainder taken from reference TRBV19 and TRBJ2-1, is DGGITQSPKYLFRKEGQNVTLSCEQNLNHDAMYWYRQDPGQGLRLIYYSQIVNDFQKGDIAEGYSVSREKKESFPLTVTSAQKNPTAFYLCASSIIGASNEQFFGPGTRLTVL.

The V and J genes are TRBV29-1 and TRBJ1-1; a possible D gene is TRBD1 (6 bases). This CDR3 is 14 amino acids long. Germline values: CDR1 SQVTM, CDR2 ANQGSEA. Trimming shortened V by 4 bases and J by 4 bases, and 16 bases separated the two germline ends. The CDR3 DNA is TGCAGCGTTGGGGACATAACCCTGAGCACTGAAGCTTTCTTT. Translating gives CSVGDITLSTEAFF.

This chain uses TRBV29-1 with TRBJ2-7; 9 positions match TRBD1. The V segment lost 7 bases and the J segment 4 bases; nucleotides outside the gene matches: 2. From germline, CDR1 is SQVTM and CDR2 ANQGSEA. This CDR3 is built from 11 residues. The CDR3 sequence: CSGGQGYEQYF. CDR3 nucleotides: TGCAGCGGGGGACAGGGTTACGAGCAGTACTTC.

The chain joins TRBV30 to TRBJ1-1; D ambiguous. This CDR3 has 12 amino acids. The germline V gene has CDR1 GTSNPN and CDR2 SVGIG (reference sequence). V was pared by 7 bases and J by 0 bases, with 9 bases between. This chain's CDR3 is CAFLQMNTEAFF. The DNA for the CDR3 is TGTGCCTTCCTACAGATGAACACTGAAGCTTTCTTT.

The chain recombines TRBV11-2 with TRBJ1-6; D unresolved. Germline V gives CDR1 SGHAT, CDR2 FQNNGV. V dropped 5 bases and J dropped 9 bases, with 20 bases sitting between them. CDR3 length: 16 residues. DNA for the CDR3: TGTGCCAGCAGCCTTAAGAGAGGTGGCGGTAGTTCACCCCTCCACTTT. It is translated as CASSLKRGGGSSPLHF. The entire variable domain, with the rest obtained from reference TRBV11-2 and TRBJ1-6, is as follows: EAGVAQSPRYKIIEKRQSVAFWCNPISGHATLYWYQQILGQGPKLLIQFQNNGVVDDSQLPKDRFSAERLKGVDSTLKIQPAKLEDSAVYLCASSLKRGGGSSPLHFGNGTRLTVT.

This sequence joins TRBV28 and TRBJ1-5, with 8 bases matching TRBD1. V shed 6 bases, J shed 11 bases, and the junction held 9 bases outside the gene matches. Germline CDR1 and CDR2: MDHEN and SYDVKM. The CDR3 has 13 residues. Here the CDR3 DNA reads TGTGCCAGCAGCGGGGACAGGCGACTCGCCCAGCATTTT. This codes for CASSGDRRLAQHF. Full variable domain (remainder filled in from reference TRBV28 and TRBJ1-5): DVKVTQSSRYLVKRTGEKVFLECVQDMDHENMFWYRQDPGLGLRLIYFSYDVKMKEKGDIPEGYSVSREKKERFSLILESASTNQTSMYLCASSGDRRLAQHFGDGTRLSIL.

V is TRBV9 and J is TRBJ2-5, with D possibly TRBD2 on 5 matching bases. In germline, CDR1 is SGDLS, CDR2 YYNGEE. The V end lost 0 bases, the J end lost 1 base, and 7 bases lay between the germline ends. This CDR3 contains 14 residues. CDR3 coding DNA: TGTGCCAGCAGCGTAGTGGGGAGCCAAGAGACCCAGTACTTC. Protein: CASSVVGSQETQYF.

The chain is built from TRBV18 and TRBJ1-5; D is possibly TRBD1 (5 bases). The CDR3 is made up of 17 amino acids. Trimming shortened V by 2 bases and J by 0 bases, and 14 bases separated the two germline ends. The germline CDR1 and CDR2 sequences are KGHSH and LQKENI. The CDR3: CASSPRRGRDSNQPQHF. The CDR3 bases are TGTGCCAGCTCACCAAGGAGGGGTCGGGATAGCAATCAGCCCCAGCATTTT.